This TCR beta chain was identified during a study of tumor-infiltrating lymphocytes in primary liver carcinoma. Blood RNA was derived from unsorted whole blood, and germline DNA was extracted too. This CDR3 spans 13 amino acids. V lost 3 bases and J lost 6, with 9 bases in between. Germline V CDR1 and CDR2: WNHNN, SYGVQD (reference sequence). A primer in the constant region served to generate TCR beta cDNA from around 500 ng of total RNA. Nested multiplex PCR, run for three rounds with slightly modified ARM-PCR, yielded TCR beta libraries. PCR rounds one and two used TRBV1-TRBV30 forward primers with a C-beta reverse primer for around 11 cycles each. TCRdb reprocessed the multiplex PCR reads via MiXCR and lists one record per CDR3 protein. This sample has 330,000 or so distinct CDR3 sequences, with less than 75% found just once.

The sequence was collected from a man aged 40-49 years with primary liver carcinoma and hepatitis B virus infection. The genes are TRBV10-1 and TRBJ2-1; unclear D gene. The sequenced sample was peripheral blood. The CDR3 spells CASSESPFNEQFF. CDR3 DNA: TGCGCCAGCAGTGAAAGTCCTTTCAATGAGCAGTTCTTC.